This T cell receptor (beta chain) was sequenced in a study of blood T cell repertoires in COVID-19. At the level of the study: The origin of the acute and convalescent COVID-19 samples was the United States, Italy and Spain. T cells, B-cell-depleted T cells, or PBMCs supplied cDNA or gDNA.

The CDR3 totals 17 residues. Germline CDR1 is PRHDT and CDR2 is FYEKMQ (reference sequence). Trimming pared 5 bases from V and 5 bases from J, leaving 24 bases between. Everyone who took part was 18 to 89 years old, and they came from 20 to 25 US areas. In the authors' workflow: The authors estimated nucleated cell counts from reference gene primer amplification. Libraries were prepared by immunoSEQ multiplex PCR; TCRdb keeps only in-frame clonotypes and omits some of them. The V and J calls and the clone size are those of that table, but D and trimming were determined from the DNA. In the table there are around 200,000 clones, approximately 86% of which are singletons.

The chain carries TRBV13 and TRBJ1-2; D is unresolved. The sequenced material came from PBMCs or T cells enriched from blood (not recorded which). The sequence was obtained from a woman between 25 and 40 years old who had been exposed to COVID-19. The CDR3 region has the DNA TGTGCCAGCAGCCCAGGAGGGAGAGGCTCCCACTATTATGGCTACACCTTC. Translation gives CASSPGGRGSHYYGYTF.